The rows below give T cell receptor beta chains drawn from one sample of a study of cytomegalovirus exposure and HLA in healthy donors. Profiled with immunoSEQ multiplex PCR; TCRdb holds only in-frame clones, not every one. There are about 110,000 clones in the sample; roughly 68% occur only once, and roughly 0.9% lies in the top ten. Sequencing was carried out using PBMCs. These receptors were obtained from a woman aged 25 to 45 in good health and CMV-seronegative. Both conserved end residues are part of each CDR3. The order of the fields is clone size, J gene, V gene, CDR3 length, D gene, CDR3 protein, CDR3 DNA. The D gene is left open where the match is weak. Clone size is not always given. Where it is, it says once, few, many or a class for expanded clones.

abundance: few; j_gene: TRBJ1-1; v_gene: TRBV6-1; len: 15; d_gene: TRBD1; CDR3aa: CASITGQGTNTEAFF; CDR3nt: TGTGCCAGCATCACCGGACAGGGGACGAACACTGAAGCTTTCTTT
abundance: .; j_gene: TRBJ1-6; v_gene: TRBV2; len: 18; d_gene: .; CDR3aa: CASSEDPRRTFSNSPLHF; CDR3nt: TGTGCCAGCAGTGAAGATCCCAGGAGGACCTTCTCAAATTCACCCCTCCACTTT
abundance: .; j_gene: TRBJ1-2; v_gene: TRBV5-1; len: 12; d_gene: .; CDR3aa: CASSPTDYGYTF; CDR3nt: TGCGCCAGCAGCCCGACTGACTATGGCTACACCTTC
abundance: .; j_gene: TRBJ2-1; v_gene: TRBV6-5; len: 15; d_gene: TRBD2; CDR3aa: CASRLSGRAGNEQFF; CDR3nt: TGTGCCAGCAGACTAAGCGGGAGGGCCGGGAATGAGCAGTTCTTC
abundance: .; j_gene: TRBJ2-3; v_gene: TRBV9; len: 14; d_gene: .; CDR3aa: CASSVADFTDTQYF; CDR3nt: TGTGCCAGCAGCGTAGCAGACTTCACAGATACGCAGTATTTT
abundance: few; j_gene: TRBJ1-5; v_gene: TRBV29-1; len: 15; d_gene: TRBD1; CDR3aa: CSVGQGTGRNQPQHF; CDR3nt: TGCAGCGTTGGGCAGGGGACAGGACGAAATCAGCCCCAGCATTTT
abundance: .; j_gene: TRBJ1-2; v_gene: TRBV9; len: 12; d_gene: .; CDR3aa: CASSEPFYGYTF; CDR3nt: TGTGCCAGCAGCGAGCCCTTCTATGGCTACACCTTC
abundance: .; j_gene: TRBJ2-1; v_gene: TRBV11-2; len: 15; d_gene: TRBD1; CDR3aa: CAGRLGQGVYNEQFF; CDR3nt: TGTGCCGGCCGACTGGGACAGGGGGTTTACAATGAGCAGTTCTTC
abundance: .; j_gene: TRBJ1-4; v_gene: TRBV5-1; len: 14; d_gene: TRBD1; CDR3aa: CASSRGQGEEKLFF; CDR3nt: TGCGCCAGCAGCCGGGGACAGGGAGAAGAAAAACTGTTTTTT
abundance: few; j_gene: TRBJ1-5; v_gene: TRBV28; len: 13; d_gene: .; CDR3aa: CASSLSLQGPQHF; CDR3nt: TGTGCCAGCAGTTTATCCCTGCAGGGGCCCCAGCATTTT
abundance: .; j_gene: TRBJ1-1; v_gene: TRBV15; len: 12; d_gene: .; CDR3aa: CATSRDSRLSFF; CDR3nt: TGTGCCACCAGCAGGGATTCAAGACTCTCTTTCTTT
abundance: .; j_gene: TRBJ2-5; v_gene: TRBV5-4; len: 14; d_gene: .; CDR3aa: CASSLEQAEETQYF; CDR3nt: TGTGCCAGCAGCTTGGAACAGGCAGAAGAGACCCAGTACTTC
abundance: .; j_gene: TRBJ2-7; v_gene: TRBV2; len: 16; d_gene: TRBD2; CDR3aa: CASSEERSGRGYEQYF; CDR3nt: TGTGCCAGCAGTGAAGAACGTAGCGGGAGAGGCTACGAGCAGTACTTC
abundance: .; j_gene: TRBJ2-1; v_gene: TRBV19; len: 15; d_gene: .; CDR3aa: CASSPQVSSYNEQFF; CDR3nt: TGTGCCAGTAGTCCCCAGGTTAGCTCCTACAATGAGCAGTTCTTC
abundance: .; j_gene: TRBJ1-1; v_gene: TRBV27; len: 15; d_gene: .; CDR3aa: CASSFIGAGESEAFF; CDR3nt: TGTGCCAGCAGTTTTATAGGCGCGGGAGAAAGTGAAGCTTTCTTT
abundance: .; j_gene: TRBJ1-1; v_gene: TRBV30; len: 11; d_gene: TRBD1; CDR3aa: CARTGGGEAFF; CDR3nt: TGTGCCCGCACAGGGGGCGGTGAAGCTTTCTTT
abundance: .; j_gene: TRBJ1-1; v_gene: TRBV18; len: 15; d_gene: TRBD1; CDR3aa: CASSPGTAINTEAFF; CDR3nt: TGTGCCAGCTCACCGGGGACAGCCATCAACACTGAAGCTTTCTTT
abundance: .; j_gene: TRBJ1-2; v_gene: TRBV6-1; len: 12; d_gene: .; CDR3aa: CASSETGLGYTF; CDR3nt: TGTGCCAGCAGTGAAACAGGGCTCGGCTACACCTTC
abundance: .; j_gene: TRBJ1-5; v_gene: TRBV5-6; len: 16; d_gene: .; CDR3aa: CASSLLGLREGQPQHF; CDR3nt: TGTGCCAGCAGCTTGTTGGGGCTCCGGGAGGGTCAGCCCCAGCATTTT
abundance: .; j_gene: TRBJ1-4; v_gene: TRBV30; len: 15; d_gene: .; CDR3aa: CAWSDIDSADEKLFF; CDR3nt: TGTGCCTGGAGTGACATAGACAGCGCAGATGAAAAACTGTTTTTT
abundance: .; j_gene: TRBJ1-2; v_gene: TRBV2; len: 14; d_gene: TRBD1; CDR3aa: CASWGTGTNYGYTF; CDR3nt: TGTGCCAGCTGGGGGACAGGCACTAACTATGGCTACACCTTC
abundance: .; j_gene: TRBJ2-7; v_gene: TRBV6-1; len: 14; d_gene: .; CDR3aa: CASRVPGGPYEQYF; CDR3nt: TGTGCCAGCAGAGTTCCCGGCGGCCCCTACGAGCAGTACTTC
abundance: .; j_gene: TRBJ2-7; v_gene: TRBV11-2; len: 14; d_gene: .; CDR3aa: CASRTQGWAYEQYF; CDR3nt: TGTGCCAGCAGGACACAGGGTTGGGCCTACGAGCAGTACTTC
abundance: few; j_gene: TRBJ2-4; v_gene: TRBV5-1; len: 14; d_gene: .; CDR3aa: CASSPRGEGDIQYF; CDR3nt: TGCGCCAGCAGCCCAAGAGGGGAGGGGGACATTCAGTACTTC
abundance: once; j_gene: TRBJ1-2; v_gene: TRBV6-6; len: 12; d_gene: TRBD1; CDR3aa: CASRLGDRDETF; CDR3nt: TGTGCCAGCAGACTCGGGGACAGGGACGAGACCTTC
abundance: .; j_gene: TRBJ1-2; v_gene: TRBV19; len: 13; d_gene: .; CDR3aa: CASSIPRTGGYTF; CDR3nt: TGTGCCAGTAGTATCCCCAGAACAGGGGGCTACACCTTC
abundance: .; j_gene: TRBJ1-1; v_gene: TRBV10-3; len: 12; d_gene: TRBD1; CDR3aa: CAISGQGWEAFF; CDR3nt: TGTGCCATCAGTGGACAGGGATGGGAAGCTTTCTTT
abundance: .; j_gene: TRBJ1-2; v_gene: TRBV5-4; len: 15; d_gene: .; CDR3aa: CASSLGPGTNYGYTF; CDR3nt: TGTGCCAGCAGCTTAGGGCCGGGAACTAACTATGGCTACACCTTC
abundance: .; j_gene: TRBJ2-7; v_gene: TRBV5-1; len: 14; d_gene: .; CDR3aa: CASSLGTGTYEQYF; CDR3nt: TGCGCCAGCAGCTTGGGGACGGGAACCTACGAGCAGTACTTC
abundance: .; j_gene: TRBJ2-7; v_gene: TRBV7-8; len: 16; d_gene: TRBD1; CDR3aa: CASSPDRGFGWYEQYF; CDR3nt: TGTGCCAGCAGCCCAGACAGGGGGTTTGGCTGGTACGAGCAGTACTTC
abundance: .; j_gene: TRBJ2-5; v_gene: TRBV5-4; len: 13; d_gene: TRBD2; CDR3aa: CASHLAAQETQYF; CDR3nt: TGTGCCAGCCATCTAGCGGCGCAAGAGACCCAGTACTTC
abundance: .; j_gene: TRBJ1-2; v_gene: TRBV7-9; len: 12; d_gene: .; CDR3aa: CASSLQGPGYTF; CDR3nt: TGTGCCAGCAGCTTACAGGGTCCTGGCTACACCTTC
abundance: once; j_gene: TRBJ2-1; v_gene: TRBV5-8; len: 12; d_gene: TRBD1; CDR3aa: CASSLNRQGSFF; CDR3nt: TGTGCCAGCAGCTTGAACAGACAGGGGTCGTTCTTC
abundance: .; j_gene: TRBJ2-7; v_gene: TRBV6-5; len: 14; d_gene: TRBD1; CDR3aa: CASSRPGQLLEQYF; CDR3nt: TGTGCCAGCAGCCGTCCGGGACAGTTGCTCGAGCAGTACTTC
abundance: once; j_gene: TRBJ2-1; v_gene: TRBV6-5; len: 15; d_gene: TRBD1; CDR3aa: CASSLDRAGRNEQFF; CDR3nt: TGTGCCAGCAGTCTGGACAGGGCAGGCAGGAATGAGCAGTTCTTC
abundance: .; j_gene: TRBJ1-1; v_gene: TRBV6-6; len: 14; d_gene: TRBD1; CDR3aa: CASRTGEANTEAFF; CDR3nt: TGTGCCAGCAGGACAGGGGAGGCGAACACTGAAGCTTTCTTT
abundance: .; j_gene: TRBJ1-1; v_gene: TRBV6-5; len: 11; d_gene: .; CDR3aa: CASQQTGAAFF; CDR3nt: TGTGCCAGCCAACAGACAGGCGCCGCTTTCTTT
abundance: .; j_gene: TRBJ2-1; v_gene: TRBV13; len: 15; d_gene: TRBD2; CDR3aa: CASSIRRTSGNEQFF; CDR3nt: TGTGCCAGCAGCATACGTCGGACTAGCGGGAATGAGCAGTTCTTC
abundance: .; j_gene: TRBJ2-1; v_gene: TRBV6-5; len: 15; d_gene: TRBD2; CDR3aa: CASRQLAGGRNEQFF; CDR3nt: TGTGCCAGCAGACAACTAGCGGGAGGTCGCAATGAGCAGTTCTTC